This entry concerns a single T cell receptor (beta chain). The data are from a study of blood T cell repertoires in COVID-19. Study overall: The United States, Italy and Spain provided the acute and convalescent COVID-19 samples. T cells, B-cell-depleted T cells, or PBMCs supplied cDNA or gDNA.

Original processing methods: The authors estimated nucleated cell counts from reference gene primer amplification. The protocol was immunoSEQ multiplex PCR, while the TCRdb copy is restricted to in-frame clones and leaves out a portion. V and J calls and clone size follow that table, whereas D and trimming were derived from the DNA. The sample consists of about 100,000 clones, 70% to 90% of them appearing once. The V and J ends lost 3 bases and 2 bases respectively, with 14 bases between them. The CDR3 runs to 16 residues. Germline V gene sequence: CDR1 LNHDA, CDR2 SQIVND (reference sequence). Specimen: peripheral blood. The receptor comes from a human donor in a cohort sampled during active COVID-19. The gene calls are TRBV19 and TRBJ1-5, with a possible D match to TRBD1 (5 bases). CDR3 in amino acids: CASSIWGVGGNQPQHF. CDR3 sequence (DNA): TGTGCCAGTAGTATCTGGGGGGTGGGGGGCAATCAGCCCCAGCATTTT.